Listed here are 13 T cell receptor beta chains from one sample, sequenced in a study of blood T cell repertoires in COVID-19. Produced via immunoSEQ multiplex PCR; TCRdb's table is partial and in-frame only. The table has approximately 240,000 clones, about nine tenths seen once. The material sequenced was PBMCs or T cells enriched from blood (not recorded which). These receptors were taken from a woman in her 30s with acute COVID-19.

The CDR3 region is CASSEGAQSNQPQHF. CDR3 in DNA: TGCGCCAGCAGCGAGGGGGCTCAGAGCAATCAGCCCCAGCATTTT. The genes are TRBV5-1 and TRBJ1-5; 7 bases line up with TRBD1. Germline loops: CDR1 SGHRS, CDR2 YFSETQ. CDR3 length: 15 amino acids. The V gene end was trimmed by 4 bases and the J gene end by 1 base; junction bases not matched to a gene: 5.

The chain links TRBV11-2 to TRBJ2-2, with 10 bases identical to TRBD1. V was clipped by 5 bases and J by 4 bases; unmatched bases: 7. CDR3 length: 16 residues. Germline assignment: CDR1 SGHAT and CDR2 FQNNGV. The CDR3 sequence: CASSTLDRGRTGELFF. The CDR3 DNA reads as TGTGCCAGCAGCACTCTTGACAGGGGGCGCACCGGGGAGCTGTTTTTT.

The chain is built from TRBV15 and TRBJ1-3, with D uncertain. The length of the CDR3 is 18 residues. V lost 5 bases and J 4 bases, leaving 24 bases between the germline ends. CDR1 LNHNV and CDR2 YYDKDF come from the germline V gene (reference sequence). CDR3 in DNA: TGTGCCACCAGCGGCGGGGAAGTTTTCAACCACTTCGGAAACACCATATATTTT. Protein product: CATSGGEVFNHFGNTIYF.

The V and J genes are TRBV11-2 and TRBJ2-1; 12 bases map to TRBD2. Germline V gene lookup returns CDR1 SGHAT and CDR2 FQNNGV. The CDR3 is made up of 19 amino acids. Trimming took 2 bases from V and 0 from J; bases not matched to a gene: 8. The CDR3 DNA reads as TGTGCCAGCAGCTTAATTCGACTAGCGGGAGTTGGCTCCTACAATGAGCAGTTCTTC. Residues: CASSLIRLAGVGSYNEQFF.

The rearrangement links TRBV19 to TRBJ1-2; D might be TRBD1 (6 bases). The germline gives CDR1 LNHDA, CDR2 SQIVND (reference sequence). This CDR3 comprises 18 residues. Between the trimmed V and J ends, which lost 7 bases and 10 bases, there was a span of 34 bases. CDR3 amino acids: CASTPLWDMFVPSLAYTF. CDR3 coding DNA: TGTGCCAGTACCCCCCTTTGGGACATGTTCGTACCGTCTCTCGCCTACACCTTC. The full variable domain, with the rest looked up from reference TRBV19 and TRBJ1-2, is DGGITQSPKYLFRKEGQNVTLSCEQNLNHDAMYWYRQDPGQGLRLIYYSQIVNDFQKGDIAEGYSVSREKKESFPLTVTSAQKNPTAFYLCASTPLWDMFVPSLAYTFGSGTRLTVV.

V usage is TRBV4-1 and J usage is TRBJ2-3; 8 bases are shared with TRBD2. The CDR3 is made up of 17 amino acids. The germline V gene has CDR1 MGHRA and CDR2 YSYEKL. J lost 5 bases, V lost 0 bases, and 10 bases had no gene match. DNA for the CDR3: TGCGCCAGCAGCCAAGATGGGTCGGGGGGGCTTATAGATACGCAGTATTTT. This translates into CASSQDGSGGLIDTQYF.

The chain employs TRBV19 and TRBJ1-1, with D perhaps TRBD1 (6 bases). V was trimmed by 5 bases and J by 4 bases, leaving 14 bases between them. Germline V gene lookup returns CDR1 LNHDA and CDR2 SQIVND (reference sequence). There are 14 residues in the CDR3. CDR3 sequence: CASSGNRVRTEAFF. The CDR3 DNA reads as TGTGCCAGTAGTGGTAACAGGGTACGCACTGAAGCTTTCTTT.

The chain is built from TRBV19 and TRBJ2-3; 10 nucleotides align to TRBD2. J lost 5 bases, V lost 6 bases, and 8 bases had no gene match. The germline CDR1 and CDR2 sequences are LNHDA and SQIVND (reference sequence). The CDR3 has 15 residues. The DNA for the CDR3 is TGTGCCAGTAGGGGAGCGGGAGGGCCGAAAGATACGCAGTATTTT. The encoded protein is CASRGAGGPKDTQYF. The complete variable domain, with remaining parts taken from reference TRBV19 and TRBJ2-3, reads DGGITQSPKYLFRKEGQNVTLSCEQNLNHDAMYWYRQDPGQGLRLIYYSQIVNDFQKGDIAEGYSVSREKKESFPLTVTSAQKNPTAFYLCASRGAGGPKDTQYFGPGTRLTVL.

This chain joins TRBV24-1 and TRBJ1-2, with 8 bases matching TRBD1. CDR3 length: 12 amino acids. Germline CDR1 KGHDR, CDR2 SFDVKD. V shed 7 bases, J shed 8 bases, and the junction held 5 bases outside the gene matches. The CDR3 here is CATSRQGLGYTF. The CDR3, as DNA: TGTGCCACCAGCAGACAGGGGTTGGGCTACACCTTC.

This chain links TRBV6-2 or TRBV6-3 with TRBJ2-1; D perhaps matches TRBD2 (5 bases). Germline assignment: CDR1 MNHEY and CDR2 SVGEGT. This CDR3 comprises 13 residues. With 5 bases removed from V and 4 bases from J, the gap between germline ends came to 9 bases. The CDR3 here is CASSTGSYNEQFF. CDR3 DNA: TGTGCCAGCAGTACGGGGTCATACAATGAGCAGTTCTTC.

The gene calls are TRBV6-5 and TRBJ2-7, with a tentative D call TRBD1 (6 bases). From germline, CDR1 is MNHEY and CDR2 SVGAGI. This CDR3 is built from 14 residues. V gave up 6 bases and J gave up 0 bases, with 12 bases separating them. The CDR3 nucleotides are TGTGCCAGCAGGGTTTCGGACAGCTCCTACGAGCAGTACTTC. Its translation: CASRVSDSSYEQYF.

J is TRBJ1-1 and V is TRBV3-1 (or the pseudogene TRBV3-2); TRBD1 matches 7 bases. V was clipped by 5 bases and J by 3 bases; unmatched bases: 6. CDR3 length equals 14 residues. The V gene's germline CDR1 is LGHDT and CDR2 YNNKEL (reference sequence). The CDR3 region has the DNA TGTGCCAGCAGCTCACGGACAGGACACACTGAAGCTTTCTTT. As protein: CASSSRTGHTEAFF.

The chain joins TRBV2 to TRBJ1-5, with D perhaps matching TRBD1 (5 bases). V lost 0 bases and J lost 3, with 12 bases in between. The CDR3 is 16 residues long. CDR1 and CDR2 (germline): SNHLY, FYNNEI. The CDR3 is CASSEAVGRVNQPQHF. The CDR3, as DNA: TGTGCCAGCAGTGAAGCGGTGGGCAGGGTCAATCAGCCCCAGCATTTT.